A selection of T cell receptor beta chains follows, all from one sample in a study of T cells in Graves' hyperthyroidism and ophthalmopathy. TCRdb called the multiplex PCR reads again in MiXCR, with one record for every CDR3 protein. The data contain about 400,000 distinct CDR3 sequences, 15% of them singletons. Source material: blood. The source is a woman aged 25 to 39 with Graves' hyperthyroidism. Both conserved end residues are part of each CDR3. The order of the fields is D gene, V gene, clone size, J gene, CDR3 length, CDR3 DNA, CDR3 protein. The D gene is left open where the match is weak. Expanded clones get a size class; other rows say once, few or many, or leave the size out.

D: -; V: TRBV6-1; size: many; J: TRBJ2-5; length: 13; DNA: TGTGCCAGCAGTGGAGAGGCGGGAGAGACCCAGTACTTC; CDR3: CASSGEAGETQYF
D: TRBD1; V: TRBV5-1; size: -; J: TRBJ1-4; length: 16; DNA: TGCGCCAGCAGCCGGGGACCGGGACAGGAGAATGAAAAACTGTTTTTT; CDR3: CASSRGPGQENEKLFF
D: TRBD1; V: TRBV27; size: many; J: TRBJ1-2; length: 16; DNA: TGTGCCAGCAGTTTACACAGGGGCCATGGCAACTATGGCTACACCTTC; CDR3: CASSLHRGHGNYGYTF
D: TRBD1; V: TRBV28; size: many; J: TRBJ2-7; length: 14; DNA: TGTGCCAGCAGCGGGACAGGGGGTTTCGGCGAGCAGTACTTC; CDR3: CASSGTGGFGEQYF
D: -; V: TRBV7-8; size: many; J: TRBJ2-7; length: 14; DNA: TGTGCCAGCAGCCCCACGACAGGAACCTACGAGCAGTACTTC; CDR3: CASSPTTGTYEQYF
D: -; V: TRBV7-2; size: few; J: TRBJ2-7; length: 14; DNA: TGTGCCAGCAGCTTAGGGCCAGCCTCCTACGAGCAGTACTTC; CDR3: CASSLGPASYEQYF
D: TRBD1; V: TRBV5-1; size: -; J: TRBJ2-7; length: 15; DNA: TGCGCCAGCAGCTTTACTTCCGGGACAGTGAACGAGCAGTACTTC; CDR3: CASSFTSGTVNEQYF
D: -; V: TRBV12-3/TRBV12-4; size: many; J: TRBJ1-5; length: 13; DNA: TGTGCCAGCAGTTGGGGGACCGGGCAGCCCCAGCATTTT; CDR3: CASSWGTGQPQHF
D: -; V: TRBV2; size: many; J: TRBJ2-3; length: 13; DNA: TGTGCCAGCACGAGGGAACCGGGCGGTACGCAGTATTTT; CDR3: CASTREPGGTQYF
D: -; V: TRBV27; size: few; J: TRBJ2-7; length: 12; DNA: TGTGCCAGCAGGTCAGGGCCGTACGAGCAGTACTTC; CDR3: CASRSGPYEQYF